The entry that follows covers one TCR beta chain sequence. Its antigen remains unidentified. At one end, the junction sequence differs from germline, possibly due to a read error. cDNA serving as the sequencing template came from extracted, reverse transcribed RNA. Some clones are missing from TCRdb's copy, which holds only in-frame ones; the method was immunoSEQ multiplex PCR. The data contain some 110,000 clones, roughly 55% of them singletons. CDR1 is SSHAT and CDR2 is FNYEAQ in the germline V gene (reference sequence). There are 14 residues in the CDR3. Treatment reported: oral pan-JAK inhibitor, 5-10 mg twice daily. In alopecia areata patients, both lesional scalp punch biopsies and peripheral blood were collected. Researchers picked out CD4+ and CD8+ T cells from PBMCs by sorting. The sample originates from a study of CD8+ T cells in alopecia areata. Study-wide background: The SALT score measured affected scalp surface percentage in treated patients. Regarding the study as a whole: Tofacitinib yielded significantly lower scalp clonality and fewer expanded CD8+ clones among the top 100.

The receptor comes from a human donor with alopecia areata. This material consisted of CD8+ T cells sorted from blood, taken at week 24, from a patient treated with tofacitinib. The rearrangement uses TRBV7-7 and TRBJ2-1; maybe TRBD1 (6 bases). The DNA of the CDR3 is TGTGCTAGCAGCTTAAACAGGGCCCACAATGAGCAGTTCTTC. It yields the protein CASSLNRAHNEQFF.